This T cell receptor (beta chain) is drawn from a study of cytomegalovirus exposure and HLA in healthy donors. With 60 Vbeta and 13 Jbeta primers, the PCR was carried out. In the study's own analysis: About 12 million shared chains were among the 80 million or so unique TCR beta chains that a later analysis counted. TCRdb's copy holds only in-frame clones and misses some; the assay was immunoSEQ multiplex PCR. That table furnishes V, J and clone size, whereas the DNA furnished D and trimming. Of around 150,000 clones in the sample, about four fifths were seen once. With 4 bases removed from V and 8 bases from J, the gap between germline ends came to 9 bases. The CDR3 length is 11 residues. Looked up from germline, CDR1 is SGHRS and CDR2 is YFSETQ. This clone was recorded once.

The sample was PBMCs. This clonotype was obtained from a woman aged 50 to 60 in good health and CMV-seronegative. This chain uses TRBV5-1 with TRBJ1-2; D gene uncertain. This CDR3 is CASSPGAGYTF. CDR3 sequence (DNA): TGCGCCAGCAGCCCGGGTGCCGGCTACACCTTC.